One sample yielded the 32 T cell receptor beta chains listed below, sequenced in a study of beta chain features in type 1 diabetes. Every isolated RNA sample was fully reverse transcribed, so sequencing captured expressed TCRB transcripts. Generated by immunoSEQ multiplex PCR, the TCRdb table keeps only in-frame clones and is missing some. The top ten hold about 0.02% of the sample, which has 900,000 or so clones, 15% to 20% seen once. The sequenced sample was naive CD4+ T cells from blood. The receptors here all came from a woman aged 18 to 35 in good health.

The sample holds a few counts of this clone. Here the CDR3 DNA reads TGTGCCAGCAGCCACGTCCGGGGGAGCATTAACTATGGCTACACCTTC. As protein: CASSHVRGSINYGYTF. The chain uses TRBV4-2 and TRBJ1-2; D might be TRBD1 (5 bases). The CDR3 is 16 amino acids. Trimming took off 3 bases at V and 1 base at J, with 15 bases between the two ends. Germline-derived CDR1 and CDR2 are LGHNA and YNFKEQ.

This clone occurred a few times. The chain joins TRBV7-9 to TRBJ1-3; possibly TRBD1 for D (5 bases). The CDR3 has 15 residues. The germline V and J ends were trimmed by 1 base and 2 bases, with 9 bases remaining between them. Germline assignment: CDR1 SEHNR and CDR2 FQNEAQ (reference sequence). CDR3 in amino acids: CASSLGRVAGNTIYF. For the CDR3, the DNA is TGTGCCAGCAGCTTAGGCAGGGTAGCTGGAAACACCATATATTTT.

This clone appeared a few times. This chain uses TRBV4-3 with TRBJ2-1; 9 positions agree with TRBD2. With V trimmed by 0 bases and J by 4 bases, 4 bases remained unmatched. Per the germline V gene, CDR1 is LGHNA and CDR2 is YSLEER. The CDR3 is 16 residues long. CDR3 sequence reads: CASSQEYAGGYNEQFF. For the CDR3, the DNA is TGCGCCAGCAGCCAAGAGTACGCGGGAGGGTACAATGAGCAGTTCTTC.

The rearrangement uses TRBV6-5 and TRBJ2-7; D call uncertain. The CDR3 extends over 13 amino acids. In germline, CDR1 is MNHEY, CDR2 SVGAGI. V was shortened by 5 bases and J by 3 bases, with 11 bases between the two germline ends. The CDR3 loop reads CASSPELYYEQYF. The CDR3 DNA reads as TGTGCCAGCAGTCCCGAGCTTTACTACGAGCAGTACTTC.

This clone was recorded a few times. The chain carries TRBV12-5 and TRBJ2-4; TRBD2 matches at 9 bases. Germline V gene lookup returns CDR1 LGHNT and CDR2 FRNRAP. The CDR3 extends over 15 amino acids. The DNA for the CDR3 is TGTGCCGATTGTTCCCTAGCGGGATCTAAAAACATTCAGTACTTC. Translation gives CADCSLAGSKNIQYF.

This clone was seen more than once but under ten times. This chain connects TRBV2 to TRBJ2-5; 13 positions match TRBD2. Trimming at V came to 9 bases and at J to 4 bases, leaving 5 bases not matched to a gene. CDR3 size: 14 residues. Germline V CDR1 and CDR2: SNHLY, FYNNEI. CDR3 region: CASGLAGVLETQYF. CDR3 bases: TGTGCCAGTGGACTAGCGGGAGTTTTAGAGACCCAGTACTTC.

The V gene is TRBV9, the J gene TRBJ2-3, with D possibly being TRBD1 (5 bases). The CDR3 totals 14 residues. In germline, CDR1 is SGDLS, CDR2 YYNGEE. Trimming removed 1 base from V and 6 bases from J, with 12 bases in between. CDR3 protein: CASSVQVGADTQYF. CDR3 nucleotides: TGTGCCAGCAGCGTACAAGTAGGGGCTGATACGCAGTATTTT.

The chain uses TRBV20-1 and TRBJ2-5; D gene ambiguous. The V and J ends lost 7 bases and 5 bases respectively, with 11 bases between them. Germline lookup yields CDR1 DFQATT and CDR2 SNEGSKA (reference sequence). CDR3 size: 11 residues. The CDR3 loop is CSDQMRETQYF. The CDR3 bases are TGCAGTGACCAGATGAGGGAGACCCAGTACTTC.

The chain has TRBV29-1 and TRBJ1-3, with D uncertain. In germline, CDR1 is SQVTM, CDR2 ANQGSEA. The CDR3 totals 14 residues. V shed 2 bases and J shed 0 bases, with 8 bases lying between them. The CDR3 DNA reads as TGCAGCGTTGAAAGCGGTTACTCTGGAAACACCATATATTTT. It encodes CSVESGYSGNTIYF.

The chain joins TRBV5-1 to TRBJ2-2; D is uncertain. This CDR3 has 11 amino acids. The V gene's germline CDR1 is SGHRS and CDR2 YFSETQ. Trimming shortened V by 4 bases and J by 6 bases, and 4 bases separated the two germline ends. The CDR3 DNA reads TGCGCCAGCAGCAACTCCGGGGAGCTGTTTTTT. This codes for CASSNSGELFF.

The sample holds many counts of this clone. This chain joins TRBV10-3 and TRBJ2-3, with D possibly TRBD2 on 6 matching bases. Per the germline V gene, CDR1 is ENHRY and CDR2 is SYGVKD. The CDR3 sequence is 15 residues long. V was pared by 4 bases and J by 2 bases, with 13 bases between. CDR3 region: CAISGLRDFTDTQYF. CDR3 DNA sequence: TGTGCCATCAGTGGACTACGGGACTTCACAGATACGCAGTATTTT.

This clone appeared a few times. CDR3 bases: TGTGCCAGCAGCGAGACCGCGGACAGCCCCCAGTACTTC. Protein: CASSETADSPQYF. The rearrangement joins TRBV7-3 to TRBJ2-7, with a weak D call TRBD1 (6 bases). The CDR3 totals 13 residues. Looked up from germline, CDR1 is SGHTA and CDR2 is FQGTGA. V gave up 5 bases and J gave up 10 bases, with 18 bases separating them.

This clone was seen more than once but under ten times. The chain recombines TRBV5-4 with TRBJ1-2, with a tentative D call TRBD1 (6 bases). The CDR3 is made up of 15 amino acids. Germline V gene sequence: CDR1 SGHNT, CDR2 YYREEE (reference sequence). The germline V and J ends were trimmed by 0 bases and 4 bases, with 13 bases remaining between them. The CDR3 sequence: CASSLGWGQGYGYTF. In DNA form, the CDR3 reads TGTGCCAGCAGCTTGGGGTGGGGGCAAGGCTATGGCTACACCTTC.

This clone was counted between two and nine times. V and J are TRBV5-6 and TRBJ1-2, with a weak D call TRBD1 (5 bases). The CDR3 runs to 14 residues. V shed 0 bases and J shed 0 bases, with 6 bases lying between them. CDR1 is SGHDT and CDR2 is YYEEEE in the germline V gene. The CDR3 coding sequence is TGTGCCAGCAGCTTGGGACAGCCTAACTATGGCTACACCTTC. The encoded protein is CASSLGQPNYGYTF.

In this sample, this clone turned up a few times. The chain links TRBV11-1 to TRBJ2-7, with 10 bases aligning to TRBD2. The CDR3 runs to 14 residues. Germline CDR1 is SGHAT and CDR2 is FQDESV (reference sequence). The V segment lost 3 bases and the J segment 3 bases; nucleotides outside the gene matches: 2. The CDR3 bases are TGTGCCAGCAGCTTGACTAGCGGGCGCTACGAGCAGTACTTC. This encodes CASSLTSGRYEQYF.

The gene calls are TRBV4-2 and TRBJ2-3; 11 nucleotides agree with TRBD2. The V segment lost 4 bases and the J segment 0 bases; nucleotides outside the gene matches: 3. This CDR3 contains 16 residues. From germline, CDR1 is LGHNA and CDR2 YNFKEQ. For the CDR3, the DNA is TGTGCCAGCAGCCCCTTAGCGGGAGGGAGCACAGATACGCAGTATTTT. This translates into CASSPLAGGSTDTQYF.

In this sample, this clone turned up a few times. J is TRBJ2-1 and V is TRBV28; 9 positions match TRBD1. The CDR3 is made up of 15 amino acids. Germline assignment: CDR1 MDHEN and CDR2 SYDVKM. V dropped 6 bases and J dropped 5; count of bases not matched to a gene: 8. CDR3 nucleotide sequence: TGTGCCAGCAGGCTAGACAGGGGGAGACACAATGAGCAGTTCTTC. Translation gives CASRLDRGRHNEQFF.

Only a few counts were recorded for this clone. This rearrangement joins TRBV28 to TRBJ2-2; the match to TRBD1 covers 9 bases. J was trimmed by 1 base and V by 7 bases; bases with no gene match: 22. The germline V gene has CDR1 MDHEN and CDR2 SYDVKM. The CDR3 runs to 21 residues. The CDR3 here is CASTQITGTGPLGKNTGELFF. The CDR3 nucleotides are TGTGCCAGCACCCAGATAACCGGGACAGGGCCCCTGGGCAAGAACACCGGGGAGCTGTTTTTT.

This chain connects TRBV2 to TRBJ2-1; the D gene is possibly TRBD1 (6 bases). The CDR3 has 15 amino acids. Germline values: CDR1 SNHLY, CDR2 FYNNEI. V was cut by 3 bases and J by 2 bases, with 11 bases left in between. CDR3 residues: CASSEQGQAYNEQFF. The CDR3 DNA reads TGTGCCAGCAGTGAGCAGGGGCAGGCCTACAATGAGCAGTTCTTC. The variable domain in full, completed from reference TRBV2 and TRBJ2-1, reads EPEVTQTPSHQVTQMGQEVILRCVPISNHLYFYWYRQILGQKVEFLVSFYNNEISEKSEIFDDQFSVERPDGSNFTLKIRSTKLEDSAMYFCASSEQGQAYNEQFFGPGTRLTVL.

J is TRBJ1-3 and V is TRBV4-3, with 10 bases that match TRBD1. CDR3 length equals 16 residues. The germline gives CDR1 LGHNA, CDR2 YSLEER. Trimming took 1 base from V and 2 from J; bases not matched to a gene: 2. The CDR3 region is CASSQVGQGTGNTIYF. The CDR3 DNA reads TGCGCCAGCAGCCAAGTGGGACAGGGGACTGGAAACACCATATATTTT.

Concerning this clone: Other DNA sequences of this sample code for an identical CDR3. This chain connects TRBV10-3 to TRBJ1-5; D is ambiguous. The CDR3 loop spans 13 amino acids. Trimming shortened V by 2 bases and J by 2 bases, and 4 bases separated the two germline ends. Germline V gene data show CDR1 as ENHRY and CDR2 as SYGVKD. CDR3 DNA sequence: TGTGCCATCAGTGAGGTGGGCAATCAGCCCCAGCATTTT. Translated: CAISEVGNQPQHF.

The CDR3 DNA reads TGTGCCAGCAGCGCCGACCGTTCCTACGAGCAGTACTTC. This sequence encodes CASSADRSYEQYF. This chain connects TRBV5-4 to TRBJ2-7, with no clear D. The ends were cut back, 4 bases at V and 1 base at J, with 9 bases in the middle. In germline, CDR1 is SGHNT, CDR2 YYREEE (reference sequence). The CDR3 is 13 residues long.

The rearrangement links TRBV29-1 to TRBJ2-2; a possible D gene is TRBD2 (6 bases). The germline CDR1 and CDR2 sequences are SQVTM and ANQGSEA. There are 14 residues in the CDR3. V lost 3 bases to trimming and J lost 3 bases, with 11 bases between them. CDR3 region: CSVEEGRDTGELFF. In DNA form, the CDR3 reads TGCAGCGTTGAGGAGGGTCGGGACACCGGGGAGCTGTTTTTT.

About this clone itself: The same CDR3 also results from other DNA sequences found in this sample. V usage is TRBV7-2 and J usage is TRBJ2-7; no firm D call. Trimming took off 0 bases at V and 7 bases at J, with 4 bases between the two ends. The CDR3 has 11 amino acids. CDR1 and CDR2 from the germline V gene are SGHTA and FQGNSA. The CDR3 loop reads CASSLAEEQYF. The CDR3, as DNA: TGTGCCAGCAGCTTAGCCGAGGAGCAGTACTTC.

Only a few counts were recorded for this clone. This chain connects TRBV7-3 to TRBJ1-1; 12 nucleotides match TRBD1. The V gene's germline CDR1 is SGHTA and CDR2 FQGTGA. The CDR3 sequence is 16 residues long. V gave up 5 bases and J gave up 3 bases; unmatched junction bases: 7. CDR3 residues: CASSVAGTGGDTEAFF. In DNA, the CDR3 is TGTGCCAGCAGCGTCGCCGGGACAGGGGGCGACACTGAAGCTTTCTTT.

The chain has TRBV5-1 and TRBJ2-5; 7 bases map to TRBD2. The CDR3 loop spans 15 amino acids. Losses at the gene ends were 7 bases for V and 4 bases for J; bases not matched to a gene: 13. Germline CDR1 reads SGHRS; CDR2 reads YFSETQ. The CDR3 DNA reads TGCGCCAGCTCTTGGGGTAGCGGGCGCGCAGAGACCCAGTACTTC. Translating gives CASSWGSGRAETQYF.

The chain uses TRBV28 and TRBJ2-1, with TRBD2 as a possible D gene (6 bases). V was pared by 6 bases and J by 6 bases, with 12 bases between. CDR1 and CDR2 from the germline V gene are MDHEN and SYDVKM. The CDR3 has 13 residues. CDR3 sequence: CASRRTSPNEQFF. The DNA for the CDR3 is TGTGCCAGCAGACGTACTAGCCCCAATGAGCAGTTCTTC.

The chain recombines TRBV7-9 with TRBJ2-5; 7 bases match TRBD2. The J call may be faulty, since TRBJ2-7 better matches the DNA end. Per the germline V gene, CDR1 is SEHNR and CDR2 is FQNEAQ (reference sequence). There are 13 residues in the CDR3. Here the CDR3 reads CASTSGGTYEQYF. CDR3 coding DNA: TGTGCCAGCACTAGCGGAGGGACCTACGAGCAGTACTTC.

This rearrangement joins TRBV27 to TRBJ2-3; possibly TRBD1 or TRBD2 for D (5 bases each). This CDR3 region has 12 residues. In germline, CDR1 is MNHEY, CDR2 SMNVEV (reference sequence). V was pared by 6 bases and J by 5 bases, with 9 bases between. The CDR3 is CASSGDQDTQYF. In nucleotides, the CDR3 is TGTGCCAGCAGCGGGGACCAAGATACGCAGTATTTT.

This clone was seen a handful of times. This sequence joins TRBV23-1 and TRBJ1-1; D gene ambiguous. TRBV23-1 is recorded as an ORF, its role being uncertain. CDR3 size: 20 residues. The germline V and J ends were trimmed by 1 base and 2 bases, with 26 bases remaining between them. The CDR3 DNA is TGCGCCAGCAGTCAATTCCAAAGTCCCCCGTGGACCCCTTCAAACACTGAAGCTTTCTTT. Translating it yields CASSQFQSPPWTPSNTEAFF.

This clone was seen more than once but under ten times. The CDR3 nucleotides are TGCGCCAGCAGCCCCGTCCCGCGGAGGGCCAGTAGATCGGAGCAGTACTTC. Translating it yields CASSPVPRRASRSEQYF. This chain uses TRBV5-1 with TRBJ2-7, with D possibly being TRBD2 (6 bases). V lost 4 bases, J lost 7 bases, and 27 bases lay in between. This CDR3 contains 17 residues. CDR1 SGHRS and CDR2 YFSETQ come from the germline V gene.

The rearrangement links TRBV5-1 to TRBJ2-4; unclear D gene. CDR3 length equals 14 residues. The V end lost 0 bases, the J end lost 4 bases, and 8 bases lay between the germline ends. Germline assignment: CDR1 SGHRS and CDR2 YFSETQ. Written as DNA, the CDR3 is TGCGCCAGCAGCTTGGATGGCGGTAAAAACATTCAGTACTTC. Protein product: CASSLDGGKNIQYF.